One sample yielded the 7 T cell receptor beta chains listed below, sequenced in a study of T cells in Graves' hyperthyroidism and ophthalmopathy. TCR beta CDR3 region amplification was performed from RNA transcripts. HTBI primers were the set used in a first-round RT-PCR of the TCR CDR3. From the multiplex PCR reads, TCRdb called clonotypes with MiXCR, one entry per CDR3 protein. The table lists a few hundred thousand distinct CDR3 sequences, approximately 15% of them singletons. Sequencing was done on a sample of blood. The origin of the receptors is a woman under 30 with Graves' hyperthyroidism.

The CDR3 sequence is CSVPGANYGYTF. The CDR3 DNA reads as TGCAGCGTTCCCGGGGCCAACTATGGCTACACCTTC. The V gene is TRBV29-1, the J gene TRBJ1-2, with D perhaps TRBD1 (5 bases). V lost 5 bases, J lost 2 bases, and 9 bases lay in between. The CDR3 length is 12 residues. CDR1 and CDR2 (germline): SQVTM, ANQGSEA.

This clonotype was counted many times. The chain joins TRBV6-1 to TRBJ2-5; no reliable D call. CDR3 length equals 13 residues. V dropped 6 bases and J dropped 3 bases, with 11 bases sitting between them. Germline V gene data show CDR1 as MNHNS and CDR2 as SASEGT. The CDR3 DNA reads as TGTGCCAGCAGGCCAAGACCAGAAGAGACCCAGTACTTC. Its protein is CASRPRPEETQYF.

This clonotype was seen a few times. V usage is TRBV7-2 and J usage is TRBJ1-1; D ambiguous. The CDR3 sequence is 17 residues long. Deletions cut 0 bases from V and 1 base from J, with 15 bases between. The germline V gene has CDR1 SGHTA and CDR2 FQGNSA. The CDR3 region has the DNA TGTGCCAGCAGCTTAGCGGTAGGGTTTCGGGGGAACACTGAAGCTTTCTTT. Its translation is CASSLAVGFRGNTEAFF.

V is TRBV4-1 and J is TRBJ1-5, with D possibly TRBD1 on 5 matching bases. Between the trimmed V and J ends, which lost 1 base and 0 bases, there was a span of 13 bases. The germline CDR1 and CDR2 sequences are MGHRA and YSYEKL. The length of the CDR3 is 17 residues. CDR3 residues: CASSQVGAGSSNQPQHF. CDR3 DNA: TGCGCCAGCAGCCAAGTAGGGGCGGGCAGTAGCAATCAGCCCCAGCATTTT.

V is TRBV20-1 and J is TRBJ1-6; TRBD1 might be the D (5 bases). Trimming removed 1 base from V and 5 bases from J, with 9 bases in between. The length of the CDR3 is 14 residues. Germline V gene lookup returns CDR1 DFQATT and CDR2 SNEGSKA (reference sequence). CDR3 bases: TGCAGTGCTAGAGGGGACGGTAATAATTCACCCCTCCACTTT. Amino acids: CSARGDGNNSPLHF.

This clonotype was seen a handful of times. The V and J genes are TRBV20-1 and TRBJ1-4; possibly TRBD1 for D (5 bases). The V end was cut by 1 base, the J end by 6 bases, with 9 bases between. The CDR3 consists of 13 residues. Germline-derived CDR1 and CDR2 are DFQATT and SNEGSKA (reference sequence). CDR3 bases: TGCAGTGCTAGAGCCTCGGGGGATGAAAAACTGTTTTTT. Its translation: CSARASGDEKLFF.

Regarding this clonotype: It may be a read error: a sequence one base away is much more abundant. The chain is built from TRBV24-1 and TRBJ1-1, with 8 nucleotides matching TRBD1. The V gene's germline CDR1 is KGHDR and CDR2 SFDVKD. V lost 7 bases and J lost 5; bases outside the gene matches: 8. The CDR3 loop spans 14 amino acids. CDR3 loop: CATRAGGGETEAFF. CDR3 nucleotide sequence: TGTGCCACCAGAGCAGGGGGCGGGGAAACTGAAGCTTTCTTT.